The next 29 T cell receptor beta chains were all read from a single sample in a study of T cells in lung cancer brain metastases (dated by TCRdb to 2016 to 2018). Receptor libraries were prepared by the immunoSEQ multiplex PCR assay. TCRdb holds this immuneACCESS table with in-frame rearrangements only. Some clones are missing; in checked studies, unresolved V genes explain under half, and the rest has no known cause. The sample table contains about 2,800 clones; only one count was recorded for approximately 91% of them. Together, the top ten hold 4.4% of the sample. Sequencing was performed on tumor tissue from the primary lung tumor. The label giving this sample's cell subset or site can be read as: primary lung cancer lesion. These receptors were obtained from a woman aged 45-59 years with non-small cell lung cancer.

The count of this clone is one. J is TRBJ2-5 and V is TRBV9; D is perhaps TRBD1 or TRBD2 (6 bases each). Germline values: CDR1 SGDLS, CDR2 YYNGEE. With 2 bases removed from V and 1 base from J, the gap between germline ends came to 12 bases. This CDR3 is built from 15 residues. CDR3 sequence reads: CASSVRGTPQETQYF. The DNA of the CDR3 is TGTGCCAGCAGCGTTCGGGGGACACCCCAAGAGACCCAGTACTTC.

The chain carries TRBV9 and TRBJ1-1; 7 nucleotides match TRBD1. This CDR3 comprises 14 residues. Germline trimming cut 4 bases from V and 3 bases from J; bases unmatched to any gene: 6. Per the germline V gene, CDR1 is SGDLS and CDR2 is YYNGEE. CDR3 residues: CASSPRDSYTEAFF. CDR3 sequence (DNA): TGTGCCAGCAGCCCCCGGGACAGCTACACTGAAGCTTTCTTT.

The V and J genes are TRBV11-2 and TRBJ2-7, with 12 bases identical to TRBD2. The ends lost 0 bases at V and 7 bases at J; junction bases unmatched: 7. Germline V gene data show CDR1 as SGHAT and CDR2 as FQNNGV. The CDR3 contains 16 residues. The CDR3 nucleotides read TGTGCCAGCAGCTTAGACCTAGCGGGAGGGCCGGTTGAGCAGTACTTC. Encoded protein: CASSLDLAGGPVEQYF.

The V and J genes are TRBV19 and TRBJ2-3; the match to TRBD1 covers 9 bases. The junction had 10 bases not matched to a gene; V was cut back by 8 bases and J by 10 bases. The length of the CDR3 is 13 residues. Germline CDR1 LNHDA, CDR2 SQIVND (reference sequence). CDR3 DNA sequence: TGTGCCAGTGGGGACAGGGAAGAATACGCGCAGTATTTT. Translation: CASGDREEYAQYF.

The chain uses TRBV19 and TRBJ2-1, with 13 bases that match TRBD2. The CDR3 extends over 19 amino acids. Germline trimming cut 7 bases from V and 6 bases from J; bases unmatched to any gene: 18. The V gene's germline CDR1 is LNHDA and CDR2 SQIVND (reference sequence). The CDR3 region has the DNA TGTGCCAGTACCGTAAGGGCTGGACTAGCGGGAGTAATGGCCAATGAGCAGTTCTTC. This sequence encodes CASTVRAGLAGVMANEQFF.

The CDR3 DNA follows: TGTGCCAGCAGCTTCCGCCAGCGCGGCCAAGAGACCCAGTACTTC. It is translated as CASSFRQRGQETQYF. This chain links TRBV11-1 with TRBJ2-5; D not certain. CDR3 length equals 15 residues. Trimming shortened V by 3 bases and J by 1 base, and 12 bases separated the two germline ends. Germline CDR1 is SGHAT and CDR2 is FQDESV (reference sequence).

The rearrangement joins TRBV19 to TRBJ1-5, with TRBD1 matching over 7 bases. This CDR3 contains 15 residues. Germline CDR1 is LNHDA and CDR2 is SQIVND (reference sequence). The J segment lost 1 base and the V segment lost 5 bases, leaving 5 bases of the junction unmatched. The CDR3 spells CASSPPRGSNQPQHF. CDR3 nucleotide sequence: TGTGCCAGTAGTCCACCCAGGGGGAGCAATCAGCCCCAGCATTTT.

The chain employs TRBV11-3 and TRBJ2-1; D is ambiguous. With 5 bases removed from V and 4 bases from J, the gap between germline ends came to 9 bases. There are 13 residues in the CDR3. The germline V gene encodes CDR1 SGHNT and CDR2 YENEEA. CDR3 bases: TGTGCCAGCAGCACCAACGGTTACAATGAGCAGTTCTTC. Translating gives CASSTNGYNEQFF.

The chain is built from TRBV5-8 and TRBJ2-3; D is unclear. The ends were cut back, 2 bases at V and 0 bases at J, with 10 bases in the middle. Germline CDR1 reads SGHTS; CDR2 reads YDEGEE. The CDR3 totals 15 residues. The CDR3 region is CASSLRQSSTDTQYF. The CDR3 region has the DNA TGTGCCAGCAGCTTACGGCAATCTAGCACAGATACGCAGTATTTT.

This clone was counted a single time. This chain connects TRBV5-4 to TRBJ1-4, with a tentative D call TRBD1 (6 bases). The CDR3 is made up of 16 amino acids. Germline V gene data show CDR1 as SGHNT and CDR2 as YYREEE (reference sequence). V gave up 4 bases and J gave up 0 bases, with 13 bases separating them. The CDR3 bases are TGTGCCAGCAGCGCGGAGGGGGGACCAACTAATGAAAAACTGTTTTTT. As protein: CASSAEGGPTNEKLFF.

The chain joins TRBV5-6 to TRBJ2-7; a weak D match, TRBD2 (6 bases). Germline loops: CDR1 SGHDT, CDR2 YYEEEE. Deletions cut 3 bases from V and 1 base from J, with 8 bases between. CDR3 length: 13 amino acids. CDR3 residues: CASSWGLSYEQYF. The CDR3 nucleotides are TGTGCCAGCAGCTGGGGACTTTCCTACGAGCAGTACTTC.

This chain uses TRBV25-1 with TRBJ2-2; D unresolved. The CDR3 is made up of 13 amino acids. Per the germline V gene, CDR1 is MGHDK and CDR2 is SYGVNS. V was pared by 6 bases and J by 4 bases, with 9 bases between. The CDR3: CASRGSVTGELFF. Written as DNA, the CDR3 is TGTGCCAGCAGAGGCTCAGTCACCGGGGAGCTGTTTTTT.

This sequence joins TRBV12-5 and TRBJ1-1; D remains unclear. Trimming stripped 4 bases from V and 3 bases from J, with 9 bases between. CDR1 and CDR2 (germline): LGHNT, FRNRAP. The CDR3 contains 13 residues. The CDR3 DNA reads as TGTGCTAGTGGTTCCTCTTCCGACACTGAAGCTTTCTTT. This gives the protein CASGSSSDTEAFF. The complete variable domain, with remaining parts taken from reference TRBV12-5 and TRBJ1-1, reads DARVTQTPRHKVTEMGQEVTMRCQPILGHNTVFWYRQTMMQGLELLAYFRNRAPLDDSGMPKDRFSAEMPDATLATLKIQPSEPRDSAVYFCASGSSSDTEAFFGQGTRLTVV.

The gene calls are TRBV18 and TRBJ1-1, with 11 bases fitting TRBD1. Germline CDR1 is KGHSH and CDR2 is LQKENI. The CDR3 has 15 amino acids. V shed 3 bases and J 6 bases; nucleotides not matched to a gene: 6. In DNA form, the CDR3 reads TGTGCCAGCTCACCTCAGCGGACAGGGGGCCCTGAAGCTTTCTTT. This sequence encodes CASSPQRTGGPEAFF.

For the CDR3, the DNA is TGTGGTACTACGGGACAGAGTTACAATGAGCAGTTCTTC. Its protein is CGTTGQSYNEQFF. This chain joins TRBV18 and TRBJ2-1, with 7 bases aligning to TRBD1. Germline V gives CDR1 KGHSH, CDR2 LQKENI. The CDR3 runs to 13 residues.

This chain uses TRBV6-6 with TRBJ2-4; no reliable D call. The CDR3 length is 15 residues. Per the germline V gene, CDR1 is MNHNY and CDR2 is SVGAGI (reference sequence). The ends were cut back, 2 bases at V and 3 bases at J, with 11 bases in the middle. CDR3 amino acids: CASSYDTVFKNIQYF. The CDR3 nucleotides read TGTGCCAGCAGTTACGACACAGTATTCAAAAACATTCAGTACTTC.

In the case of this clone: Different DNA sequences within this sample yield the same CDR3. The gene calls are TRBV5-6 and TRBJ2-7; 10 nucleotides match TRBD2. The CDR3 loop spans 16 amino acids. Germline trimming cut 1 base from V and 1 base from J; bases unmatched to any gene: 5. Germline V gene lookup returns CDR1 SGHDT and CDR2 YYEEEE. The CDR3 reads CASSLRRAGGSYEQYF. The CDR3 DNA follows: TGTGCCAGCAGCTTGAGGCGAGCGGGGGGGTCCTACGAGCAGTACTTC.

J is TRBJ1-6 and V is TRBV2, with D uncertain. V shed 7 bases and J shed 5 bases, with 12 bases lying between them. There are 14 residues in the CDR3. Germline V gene sequence: CDR1 SNHLY, CDR2 FYNNEI. CDR3 coding DNA: TGTGCCAGCAAGACGGCGACCAATAATTCACCCCTCCACTTT. Its translation is CASKTATNNSPLHF. The whole variable domain, filled in from reference TRBV2 and TRBJ1-6, reads EPEVTQTPSHQVTQMGQEVILRCVPISNHLYFYWYRQILGQKVEFLVSFYNNEISEKSEIFDDQFSVERPDGSNFTLKIRSTKLEDSAMYFCASKTATNNSPLHFGNGTRLTVT.

The chain joins TRBV4-2 to TRBJ2-2; no definite D call. The CDR3 is made up of 15 amino acids. The germline CDR1 and CDR2 sequences are LGHNA and YNFKEQ. V gave up 2 bases and J gave up 4 bases, with 11 bases separating them. In DNA form, the CDR3 reads TGTGCCAGCAGCCAAACGTCTCTCCCCACCGGGGAGCTGTTTTTT. Translation gives CASSQTSLPTGELFF.

This rearrangement joins TRBV9 to TRBJ2-1; D is ambiguous. Germline CDR1 SGDLS, CDR2 YYNGEE. Trimming left V 3 bases short and J 6 bases short, with 7 bases between. This CDR3 comprises 12 residues. The CDR3 region has the DNA TGTGCCAGCAGCGGACCTAGCAATGAGCAGTTCTTC. It codes for CASSGPSNEQFF.

The chain joins TRBV7-9 to TRBJ2-5; D remains ambiguous. CDR1 and CDR2 from the germline V gene are SEHNR and FQNEAQ (reference sequence). The V end was cut by 1 base, the J end by 2 bases, with 14 bases between. There are 16 residues in the CDR3. The CDR3 nucleotides are TGTGCCAGCAGCTTAGTCCAGGCCCTCACGCAAGAGACCCAGTACTTC. This codes for CASSLVQALTQETQYF.

This clone was detected once. This sequence joins TRBV15 and TRBJ2-1, with 12 bases lining up with TRBD2. Looked up from germline, CDR1 is LNHNV and CDR2 is YYDKDF (reference sequence). CDR3 length equals 17 residues. Trimming at V came to 5 bases and at J to 10 bases, leaving 15 bases not matched to a gene. DNA for the CDR3: TGTGCCACCAGCTTCGGTCAGCGACTAGCGGGAGAACAGGAGCAGTTCTTC. Protein: CATSFGQRLAGEQEQFF.

The J gene is TRBJ2-7, the V gene TRBV27; 8 nucleotides line up with TRBD2. After removal of 6 bases from V and 7 bases from J, the junction contained 17 bases not matched to a gene. The length of the CDR3 is 16 residues. Per germline, CDR1 MNHEY and CDR2 SMNVEV (reference sequence). The CDR3 nucleotides read TGTGCCAGCAGCCCACTAGCGGCTCCTCGGCAGAGGGAGCAGTACTTC. This translates into CASSPLAAPRQREQYF.

This chain links TRBV9 with TRBJ1-1, with D perhaps matching TRBD1 (5 bases). This CDR3 is 13 amino acids long. Trimming stripped 4 bases from V and 4 bases from J, with 11 bases between. Germline V gives CDR1 SGDLS, CDR2 YYNGEE. CDR3 sequence reads: CASSPQGTTEAFF. The CDR3 bases are TGTGCCAGCAGCCCCCAGGGAACCACTGAAGCTTTCTTT.

V and J are TRBV5-1 and TRBJ2-5; TRBD1 matches 11 bases. V shed 5 bases and J 8 bases; nucleotides not matched to a gene: 5. Germline-derived CDR1 and CDR2 are SGHRS and YFSETQ. The CDR3 sequence is 13 residues long. CDR3 nucleotides: TGCGCCAGCAGGGGGACAGGGGGACTCACCCAGTACTTC. The encoded protein is CASRGTGGLTQYF.

The rearrangement uses TRBV9 and TRBJ1-2; D not resolved. V lost 0 bases, J lost 0 bases, and 6 bases lay in between. The CDR3 has 14 residues. The germline gives CDR1 SGDLS, CDR2 YYNGEE. CDR3 sequence reads: CASSVATANYGYTF. The CDR3 DNA follows: TGTGCCAGCAGCGTAGCTACCGCTAACTATGGCTACACCTTC.

The gene calls are TRBV28 and TRBJ1-2, with 7 bases lining up with TRBD1. The V segment lost 3 bases and the J segment 8 bases; nucleotides outside the gene matches: 3. The CDR3 has 12 residues. Germline V gives CDR1 MDHEN, CDR2 SYDVKM. The CDR3 DNA is TGTGCCAGCAGTTTTCGGACAGGCGGCTACACCTTC. Translation gives CASSFRTGGYTF.

J is TRBJ1-5 and V is TRBV4-3; no reliable D call. Germline CDR1 reads LGHNA; CDR2 reads YSLEER. V was shortened by 1 base and J by 3 bases, with 10 bases between the two germline ends. The length of the CDR3 is 15 residues. CDR3 loop: CASSQGGQPNQPQHF. Written as DNA, the CDR3 is TGCGCCAGCAGCCAAGGCGGTCAGCCCAATCAGCCCCAGCATTTT.

This chain connects TRBV5-6 to TRBJ2-3; 8 nucleotides agree with TRBD2. Per germline, CDR1 SGHDT and CDR2 YYEEEE. The junction had 4 bases not matched to a gene; V was cut back by 0 bases and J by 4 bases. This CDR3 has 15 residues. CDR3: CASSLDGGASDTQYF. CDR3 in DNA: TGTGCCAGCAGCTTGGACGGGGGGGCATCAGATACGCAGTATTTT.